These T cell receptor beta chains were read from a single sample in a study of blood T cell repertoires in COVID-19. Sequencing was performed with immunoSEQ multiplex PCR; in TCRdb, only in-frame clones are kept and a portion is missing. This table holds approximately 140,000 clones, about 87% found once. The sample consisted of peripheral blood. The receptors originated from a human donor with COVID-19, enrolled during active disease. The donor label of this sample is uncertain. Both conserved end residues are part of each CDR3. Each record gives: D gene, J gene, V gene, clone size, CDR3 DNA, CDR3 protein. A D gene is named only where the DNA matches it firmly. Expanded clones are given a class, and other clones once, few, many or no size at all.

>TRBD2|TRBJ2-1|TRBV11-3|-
TGTGCCAGCAGCTTAGATCCCTTGAGTCTCGCGGGAGGTCGAAACAATGAGCAGTTCTTC
CASSLDPLSLAGGRNNEQFF
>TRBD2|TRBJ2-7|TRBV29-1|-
TGCAGCGTTGAAGATCAGGGCGGGGGGGGAGTCGAGCAGTACTTC
CSVEDQGGGGVEQYF
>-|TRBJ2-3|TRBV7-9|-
TGTGCCAGCAGCTTGAGGCGTGGGGGGGCCGTAGATACGCAGTATTTT
CASSLRRGGAVDTQYF
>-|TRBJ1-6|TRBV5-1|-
TGCGCCAGCAGCTTGGTGCGGGGTGCTAATTCACCCCTCCACTTT
CASSLVRGANSPLHF
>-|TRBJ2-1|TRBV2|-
TGTGCCAGCAGTGCGTACAATGAGCAGTTCTTC
CASSAYNEQFF
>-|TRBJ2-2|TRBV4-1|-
TGCGCCAGCAGCCGGAAGGTCAGGGAGAACACCGGGGAGCTGTTTTTT
CASSRKVRENTGELFF
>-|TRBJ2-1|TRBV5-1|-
TGCGCCAGCAGCTCCAATGGGAGGTGGGATGAGCAGTTCTTC
CASSSNGRWDEQFF
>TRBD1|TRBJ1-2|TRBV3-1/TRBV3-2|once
TGTGCCAGCAGCCAAGACCCGGACAGGGCTATCGGCTACACCTTC
CASSQDPDRAIGYTF
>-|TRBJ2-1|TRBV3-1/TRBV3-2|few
TGTGCCAGCAGCCGACTGAGCTCCTACAATGAGCAGTTCTTC
CASSRLSSYNEQFF
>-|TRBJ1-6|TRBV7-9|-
TGTGCCAGCAGCTTAATCAGCGGGGTCAATTCACCCCTCCACTTT
CASSLISGVNSPLHF
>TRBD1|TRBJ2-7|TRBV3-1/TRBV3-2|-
TGTGCCAGCAGCCTTACTCTCGGTGGACAGGGAGCCAACGAGCAGTACTTC
CASSLTLGGQGANEQYF
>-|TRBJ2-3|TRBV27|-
TGTGCCAGCAGTTTATCGGCCGCCATTAGCACAGATACGCAGTATTTT
CASSLSAAISTDTQYF
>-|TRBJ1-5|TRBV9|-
TGTGCCAGCAGCGACAGGGAGGGAGGCAATCAGCCCCAGCATTTT
CASSDREGGNQPQHF
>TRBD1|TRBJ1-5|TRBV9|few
TGTGCCAGCAGCGTAGCCCAGGGGGATGGACCCCAGCATTTT
CASSVAQGDGPQHF
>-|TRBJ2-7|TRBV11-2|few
TGTGCCAGCAGCTTAAGAACAGGGCACTCCTACGAGCAGTACTTC
CASSLRTGHSYEQYF
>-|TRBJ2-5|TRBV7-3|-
TGTGCCAGCAGCTTAGGCGGACAAGAGACCCAGTACTTC
CASSLGGQETQYF
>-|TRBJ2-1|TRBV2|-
TGTGCCAGCAACGCACTAGTGTTCGACAATGAGCAGTTCTTC
CASNALVFDNEQFF
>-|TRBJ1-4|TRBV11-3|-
TGTGCCAGCAGCCCGGGACACGGTAATGAAAAACTGTTTTTT
CASSPGHGNEKLFF
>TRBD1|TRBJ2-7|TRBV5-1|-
TGCGCCAGCAGCTCGAAAGGGACAGTCGCCTACGAGCAGTACTTC
CASSSKGTVAYEQYF
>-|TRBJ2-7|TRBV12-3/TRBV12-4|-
TGTGCCAGCACCCAGGGGAATGCCTACGAGCAGTACTTC
CASTQGNAYEQYF
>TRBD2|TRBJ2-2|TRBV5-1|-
TGCGCCAGCAGCTTCGGGGGGGACACCGGGGAGCTGTTTTTT
CASSFGGDTGELFF
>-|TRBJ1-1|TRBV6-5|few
TGTGCCAGCAGTTGGGCCGCCGGGGCTGAAGCTTTCTTT
CASSWAAGAEAFF
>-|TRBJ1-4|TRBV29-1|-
TGCAGCGTTGAAGACCGGCTAGAAAGGTCTGAAAAGGCACTGTTTTTT
CSVEDRLERSEKALFF
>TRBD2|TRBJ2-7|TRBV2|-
TGTGCCAGCAGTGTCGGGGGGGCGAGTGAGCAGTACTTC
CASSVGGASEQYF
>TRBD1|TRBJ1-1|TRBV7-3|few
TGTGCCAGCGGAGAACAGGGGAGCGGCACTGAAGCTTTCTTT
CASGEQGSGTEAFF
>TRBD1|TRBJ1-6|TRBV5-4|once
TGTGCCAGCAGCCTCAACAGGGGGCTAGATAATTCACCCCTCCACTTT
CASSLNRGLDNSPLHF
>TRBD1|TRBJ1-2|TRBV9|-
TGTGCCAGCAGCGTGGGGGCCGGGACAGGGCCTATAAGCTACACCTTC
CASSVGAGTGPISYTF
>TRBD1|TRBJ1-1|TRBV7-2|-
TGTGCCAGCAGATGGACAGGGGACACTGAAGCTTTCTTT
CASRWTGDTEAFF
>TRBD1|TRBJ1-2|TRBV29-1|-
TGCAGCGTTCCACAGGGGGAACTTGGCTACACCTTC
CSVPQGELGYTF
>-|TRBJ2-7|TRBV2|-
TGTGCCAGCAGTTCCTTAACAGGGCACCTCTCCTACGAGCAGTACTTC
CASSSLTGHLSYEQYF
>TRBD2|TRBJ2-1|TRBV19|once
TGTGCCAGTAGTCGGACTAGCGGGAATTACAATGAGCAGTTCTTC
CASSRTSGNYNEQFF
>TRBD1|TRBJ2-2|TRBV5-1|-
TGCGCCAGCAGCTCAAAGACAGGGGGTAACACCGGGGAGCTGTTTTTT
CASSSKTGGNTGELFF
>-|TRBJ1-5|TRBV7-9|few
TGTGCCAGCAGCTACGACAGTGATCAGCCCCAGCATTTT
CASSYDSDQPQHF
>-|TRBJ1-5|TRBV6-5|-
TGTGCCAGCAGTTCCTTCAATCAGCCCCAGCATTTT
CASSSFNQPQHF
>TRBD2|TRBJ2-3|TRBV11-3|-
TGTGCCAGCAGCACACAAGCGGGAGGGACAGATACGCAGTATTTT
CASSTQAGGTDTQYF
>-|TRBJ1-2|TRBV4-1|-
TGCGCCAGCAGCCAAGAAAGGACAGCTAACTATGGCTACACCTTC
CASSQERTANYGYTF
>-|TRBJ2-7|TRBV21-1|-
TGTGCCAGCATAAAATTAGCGGAGCCCTACGAGCAGTACTTC
CASIKLAEPYEQYF
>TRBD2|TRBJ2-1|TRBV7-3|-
TGTGCCAGCAGTCGTATAGCGGGGGACTACAATGAGCAGTTCTTC
CASSRIAGDYNEQFF
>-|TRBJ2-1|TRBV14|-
TGTGCCAGCAGCCAAGATGAGGATGAGCAGTTCTTC
CASSQDEDEQFF
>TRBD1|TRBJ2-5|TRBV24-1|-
TGTGCCACCAGTGACCCCACAGGGGCCGAAGAGACCCAGTACTTC
CATSDPTGAEETQYF
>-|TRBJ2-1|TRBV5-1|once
TGCGCCAGCAGCTTGGCCACCAAAACCCTGGGGGGCAATGAGCAGTTCTTC
CASSLATKTLGGNEQFF
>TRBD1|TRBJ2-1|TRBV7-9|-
TGTGCCAGCAGCGTGGGACAGACTAACAATGAGCAGTTCTTC
CASSVGQTNNEQFF
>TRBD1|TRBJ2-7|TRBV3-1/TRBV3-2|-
TGTGCCAGCTCATCCGGACAGGGGGTGCGGGAGCAGTACTTC
CASSSGQGVREQYF
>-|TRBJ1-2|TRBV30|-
TGTGCCTGGAGTAGACCTCACCCTAGCCTCTATGGCTACACCTTC
CAWSRPHPSLYGYTF
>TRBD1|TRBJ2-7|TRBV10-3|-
TGTGCCATAACGACAGGGACCCCCTACGAGCAGTACTTC
CAITTGTPYEQYF
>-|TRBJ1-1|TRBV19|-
TGTGCCAGCAGTACCGGACAGTTGCACACTGAAGCTTTCTTT
CASSTGQLHTEAFF
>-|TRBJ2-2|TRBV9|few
TGTGCCAGCAGTTTTATTCCCGGGGAGCTGTTTTTT
CASSFIPGELFF
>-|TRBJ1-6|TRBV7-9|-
TGTGCCAGCAGCTTATCAAATTCACCCCTCCACTTT
CASSLSNSPLHF
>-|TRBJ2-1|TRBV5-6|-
TGTGCCAGCAGCTTGGCTTCGGCAGGGAGGCCCAATGAGCAGTTCTTC
CASSLASAGRPNEQFF
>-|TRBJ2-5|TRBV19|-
TGTGCCAGTAGTATTTCGTACCAAGAGACCCAGTACTTC
CASSISYQETQYF
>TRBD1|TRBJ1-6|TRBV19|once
TGTGCCAGTACCCTCCTTCGGGGGACAGGGCTACGACCATCACCCCTCCACTTT
CASTLLRGTGLRPSPLHF